Listed below are T cell receptor beta chains from one sample, sequenced in a study of shared clonotypes between healthy human individuals. Only in-frame clones appear in the TCRdb table, and some are missing; sequencing was by immunoSEQ multiplex PCR. This repertoire shows 1.5 million to 2.5 million clones, approximately 94% found once; its top ten account for around 1%. Sequences were obtained from naive CD8+ T cells sorted from blood. The receptors derive from a man younger than 35 in good health. Both conserved end residues are part of each CDR3. Each record gives: clone size, D gene, J gene, V gene, CDR3 DNA, CDR3 protein. The D gene is left open where the match is weak. Clone size is given for some rows only: seen once, a few or many times, or a class if the clone is expanded.

NA	TRBD1	TRBJ2-7	TRBV27	TGTGCCAGCGGGGACAGGGGGAAGGTCCCCTACGAGCAGTACTTC	CASGDRGKVPYEQYF
NA	TRBD2	TRBJ2-5	TRBV9	TGTGCCAGCAGCGTAGCCCCCGGCTCCCTACAGCGGGGGGTCCAAGAGACCCAGTACTTC	CASSVAPGSLQRGVQETQYF
NA	NA	TRBJ2-5	TRBV6-6	TGTGCCAGCAGTTACTCCCTGGCCCACCCTGAGACCCAGTACTTC	CASSYSLAHPETQYF
NA	NA	TRBJ2-7	TRBV7-9	TGTGCCAGCAGCTTAGATAGGGACTCCTACGAGCAGTACTTC	CASSLDRDSYEQYF
NA	NA	TRBJ2-7	TRBV9	TGTGCCAGCAGCCCGCCGGACTCCTACGAGCAGTACTTC	CASSPPDSYEQYF
NA	NA	TRBJ2-7	TRBV29-1	TGCAGCGTTCCGGGAGCGAACTCCTACGAGCAGTACTTC	CSVPGANSYEQYF
NA	NA	TRBJ2-6	TRBV5-4	TGTGCCATAGACACCATGGGCTCTGGGGCCAACGTCCTGACTTTC	CAIDTMGSGANVLTF
NA	NA	TRBJ2-2	TRBV11-1	TGTGCCAGCGGGTTAGCAACCGGGGAGCTGTTTTTT	CASGLATGELFF
NA	TRBD2	TRBJ2-1	TRBV7-9	TGTGCCGAGGTCAGCGGGGGTTGGAGCTCCTACAATGAGCAGTTCTTC	CAEVSGGWSSYNEQFF
once	TRBD2	TRBJ2-3	TRBV6-5	TGTGCCAGCAGTTACTCCCCCAGCGGGGGGGGAGATACGCAGTATTTT	CASSYSPSGGGDTQYF
once	NA	TRBJ2-7	TRBV19	TGTGCCAGTAGTGGGGGATACGAGCAGTACTTC	CASSGGYEQYF
NA	TRBD1	TRBJ1-5	TRBV6-6	TGTGCCAGCAGCTCTGTTACAGGGGAGGGCAATCAGCCCCAGCATTTT	CASSSVTGEGNQPQHF
once	NA	TRBJ2-3	TRBV25-1	TGTGCCAGCAGTGTGGGAACCGGCACAGATACGCAGTATTTT	CASSVGTGTDTQYF
NA	TRBD1	TRBJ1-1	TRBV14	TGTGCCAGCAGCCCCCTTCCCGGACAGGTCCCCGCCACTGAAGCTTTCTTT	CASSPLPGQVPATEAFF
NA	NA	TRBJ2-5	TRBV19	TGTGCCAGTAGTATTAGAGTCTACCAAGAGACCCAGTACTTC	CASSIRVYQETQYF
NA	NA	TRBJ1-4	TRBV5-7	TGTGCCAGCAGCACACCAATAACAAGTGAAAAACTGTTTTTT	CASSTPITSEKLFF
NA	NA	TRBJ1-1	TRBV5-6	TGTGCCAGCAGCTTGGATGCGGGCGCGGGTTTCTTT	CASSLDAGAGFF
NA	NA	TRBJ1-6	TRBV5-5	TGTGCCAGCAGCTTCAGGGACCCCGATCGCTCCTATAATTCACCCCTCCACTTT	CASSFRDPDRSYNSPLHF
NA	TRBD2	TRBJ2-7	TRBV2	TGTGCCAGCAGTACCGGGACTAGCGGTTCCTACGAGCAGTACTTC	CASSTGTSGSYEQYF
NA	TRBD1	TRBJ1-1	TRBV5-5	TGTGCCAGCAGCTCAACTCCGGGACAGGTTCTTGAAGCTTTCTTT	CASSSTPGQVLEAFF
NA	TRBD2	TRBJ2-5	TRBV4-2	TGTGCCAGCAGCCAAGATCCCGCGGGGGGGCTCCAAGAGACCCAGTACTTC	CASSQDPAGGLQETQYF
NA	NA	TRBJ1-1	TRBV5-6	TGTGCCAGCAGCTTGCTATACGACAGAAGCACTGAAGCTTTCTTT	CASSLLYDRSTEAFF
NA	NA	TRBJ2-2	TRBV27	TGTGCCAGCGGGTCCGGGGAGCTGTTTTTT	CASGSGELFF
NA	TRBD2	TRBJ2-7	TRBV7-6	TGTGCCAGCAGCTTATTCGGCGGGGGGGAGCAGTACTTC	CASSLFGGGEQYF
NA	NA	TRBJ1-3	TRBV9	TGTGCCAGCAGCGTATGGGGTGGAAACACCATATATTTT	CASSVWGGNTIYF
NA	NA	TRBJ1-2	TRBV2	TGTGCCAGCAGGGATTTAACCGGGACCGCCTATGGCTACACCTTC	CASRDLTGTAYGYTF
NA	TRBD2	TRBJ2-7	TRBV5-4	TGTGCCAGCAGCTTGTGGGGGGGGTCCTACGAGCAGTACTTC	CASSLWGGSYEQYF
NA	NA	TRBJ1-2	TRBV11-2	TGTGCCAGCACCGAGATAGACGGGTATGGCTACACCTTC	CASTEIDGYGYTF
once	NA	TRBJ2-1	TRBV4-3	TGCGCCAGCAGCCAAGGAGTGGTGGCGGGACCCTACAATGAGCAGTTCTTC	CASSQGVVAGPYNEQFF
NA	NA	TRBJ1-3	TRBV9	TGTGCCAGCAGCCCTTCCGGCGACACCTCTGGAAACACCATATATTTT	CASSPSGDTSGNTIYF
NA	NA	TRBJ1-1	TRBV30	TGTGCCTGGAACCCAGGAGAGGCCGTGAACACTGAAGCTTTCTTT	CAWNPGEAVNTEAFF
NA	NA	TRBJ1-5	TRBV19	TGTGCCAGTCGGGTCGGGGATTACAATCAGCCCCAGCATTTT	CASRVGDYNQPQHF
NA	NA	TRBJ1-3	TRBV4-3	TGCGCCAGCAGCCAAGAGAAAGTGGCAGATGGAAACACCATATATTTT	CASSQEKVADGNTIYF
NA	TRBD1	TRBJ2-7	TRBV2	TGTGCCAGCAGTGAAGAGATGACAGGGAGAAGCGAGCAGTACTTC	CASSEEMTGRSEQYF
NA	NA	TRBJ1-6	TRBV4-1	TGCGCCAGCAGCCCTAGAGATTCACCCCTCCACTTT	CASSPRDSPLHF
NA	NA	TRBJ1-2	TRBV27	TGTGCCAGCAGTATCGTTGGTACTAACTATGGCTACACCTTC	CASSIVGTNYGYTF
NA	NA	TRBJ1-5	TRBV4-1	TGCGCCAGCAGCCAAGAGGAGGTCAGGGGTTTTAGCAATCAGCCCCAGCATTTT	CASSQEEVRGFSNQPQHF
NA	NA	TRBJ2-7	TRBV9	TGTGCCAGCAGCGTAGAAGGAGAGGACGAGCAGTACTTC	CASSVEGEDEQYF
NA	NA	TRBJ2-7	TRBV5-6	TGTGCCAGCAGCTTGGGGGATAGCTCCTACGAGCAGTACTTC	CASSLGDSSYEQYF
NA	TRBD1	TRBJ1-1	TRBV9	TGTGCCAGCAGCCTGATACAGGGGGTAGAGTGGAACACTGAAGCTTTCTTT	CASSLIQGVEWNTEAFF
NA	NA	TRBJ1-6	TRBV13	TGTGCCAGCAGCCCCCGCGGGAGAGGATTGGGTTCACCCCTCCACTTT	CASSPRGRGLGSPLHF
NA	NA	TRBJ2-3	TRBV6-6	TGTGCCAGCAGTTACTCGTTTGACAGCACAGATACGCAGTATTTT	CASSYSFDSTDTQYF
NA	NA	TRBJ1-6	TRBV14	TGTGCCAGCAGCCTAAGGGGGAGCTTATATAATTCACCCCTCCACTTT	CASSLRGSLYNSPLHF
NA	TRBD1	TRBJ1-6	TRBV5-1	TGCGCCAGCAGCCGGCCCGAGACAGGGGATTCACCCCTCCACTTT	CASSRPETGDSPLHF
NA	NA	TRBJ1-2	TRBV5-4	TGTGCCAGCAGCCAATCCGAGACAGAGAACGGCTACACCTTC	CASSQSETENGYTF
NA	NA	TRBJ2-7	TRBV6-5	TGTGCCAGCAGTTACGGGCTCAACGGGAACGAGCAGTACTTC	CASSYGLNGNEQYF
NA	NA	TRBJ1-3	TRBV11-2	TGTGCCAGCAGGATGGAAGGGTCTGGAAACACCATATATTTT	CASRMEGSGNTIYF
NA	TRBD2	TRBJ2-2	TRBV9	TGTGCCAGCAGCGTAGATAGCGGGGTTCTCACCGGGGAGCTGTTTTTT	CASSVDSGVLTGELFF
NA	NA	TRBJ1-2	TRBV29-1	TGCAGCGCCCTCGCAGGTACTAACTATGGCTACACCTTC	CSALAGTNYGYTF
NA	NA	TRBJ2-7	TRBV10-3	TGTGCCATCAGTGACTACTGGGAAAACGAACAGGGATACTACGAGCAGTACTTC	CAISDYWENEQGYYEQYF
NA	NA	TRBJ2-5	TRBV6-4	TGTGCCAGCAGTGACTCGCGGGGACTCCCCGTTCCTAGGGAGACCCAGTACTTC	CASSDSRGLPVPRETQYF
once	NA	TRBJ2-7	TRBV6-6	TGTGCCAGCAGTTACGCAGAGTCCTACGAGCAGTACTTC	CASSYAESYEQYF
NA	NA	TRBJ2-3	TRBV29-1	TGCAGCGTTATCAGCCCGATACTCAGGGATACAGATACGCAGTATTTT	CSVISPILRDTDTQYF
NA	NA	TRBJ2-7	TRBV9	TGTGCCAGCAGCGAGGGTGGGACAAGCTCCTACGAGCAGTACTTC	CASSEGGTSSYEQYF
NA	TRBD1	TRBJ1-1	TRBV5-1	TGCGCCAGCAGCACACCGGGACAGGGACTTTGGGACACTGAAGCTTTCTTT	CASSTPGQGLWDTEAFF
NA	TRBD1	TRBJ1-2	TRBV14	TGTGCCAGCAGTCTTGACAGGGGGCTTAACTATGGCTACACCTTC	CASSLDRGLNYGYTF